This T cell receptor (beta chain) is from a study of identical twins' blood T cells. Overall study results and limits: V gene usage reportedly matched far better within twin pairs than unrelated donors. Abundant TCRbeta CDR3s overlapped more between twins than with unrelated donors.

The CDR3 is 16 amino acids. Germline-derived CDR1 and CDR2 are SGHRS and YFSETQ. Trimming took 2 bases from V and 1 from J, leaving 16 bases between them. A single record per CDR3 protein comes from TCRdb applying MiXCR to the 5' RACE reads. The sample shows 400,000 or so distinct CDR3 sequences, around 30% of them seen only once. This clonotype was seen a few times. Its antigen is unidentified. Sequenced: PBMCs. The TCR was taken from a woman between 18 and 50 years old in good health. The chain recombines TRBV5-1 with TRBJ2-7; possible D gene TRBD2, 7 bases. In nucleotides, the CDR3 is TGCGCCAGCAGCTTAAGTCTCGGGGGGCAGTCCTACGAGCAGTACTTC. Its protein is CASSLSLGGQSYEQYF.